This passage covers 17 T cell receptor beta chains from one sample sequenced in a study of cytotoxic CD8 clonotypes in ibrutinib-treated CLL. Assay: immunoSEQ multiplex PCR; the TCRdb copy retains only in-frame clones and omits some. The data contain fewer than 400,000 clones, about 64% of them singletons. Specimen: PBMCs, collected after 36 months of ibrutinib treatment. Receptors were obtained from a human donor with chronic lymphocytic leukemia.

The rearrangement uses TRBV10-1 and TRBJ2-2; D remains unclear. V shed 7 bases and J shed 1 base, with 4 bases lying between them. The CDR3 covers 12 residues. CDR1 and CDR2 from the germline V gene are WNHNN and SYGVQD (reference sequence). The CDR3 nucleotides read TGCGCCAGCATGCGGAACACCGGGGAGCTGTTTTTT. Residues: CASMRNTGELFF.

The rearrangement joins TRBV7-3 to TRBJ2-7; 7 bases are shared with TRBD1. The CDR3 covers 13 residues. Germline V gene lookup returns CDR1 SGHTA and CDR2 FQGTGA. V gave up 5 bases and J gave up 3 bases; unmatched junction bases: 4. The CDR3 reads CASSKDRDYEQYF. DNA of the CDR3: TGTGCCAGCAGCAAAGACAGGGACTACGAGCAGTACTTC.

Regarding this clone: This same CDR3 is encoded by further DNA sequences in the sample. The gene calls are TRBV9 and TRBJ1-1; no firm D call. Trimming left V 2 bases short and J 3 bases short, with 5 bases between. Germline lookup yields CDR1 SGDLS and CDR2 YYNGEE. The CDR3 is 12 residues long. The CDR3 DNA is TGTGCCAGCAGCGTGGGAGACACTGAAGCTTTCTTT. It codes for CASSVGDTEAFF.

The chain combines TRBV7-8 with TRBJ2-2, with D possibly TRBD2 on 6 matching bases. Trimming took 5 bases from V and 0 from J, leaving 13 bases between them. The CDR3 totals 16 residues. Germline V gene sequence: CDR1 SGHVS, CDR2 FQNEAQ. In nucleotides, the CDR3 is TGTGCCAGCAGCCAGGACTACTGGACGAACACCGGGGAGCTGTTTTTT. It yields the protein CASSQDYWTNTGELFF.

The rearrangement links TRBV10-3 to TRBJ2-1, with 7 bases lining up with TRBD1. Germline CDR1 ENHRY, CDR2 SYGVKD. The CDR3 sequence is 14 residues long. V lost 5 bases, J lost 5 bases, and 6 bases stayed unmatched. The CDR3 sequence: CAISSRTGHNEQFF. In DNA form, the CDR3 reads TGTGCCATCAGTTCCCGGACAGGCCACAATGAGCAGTTCTTC.

The chain joins TRBV10-1 to TRBJ1-1; D is possibly TRBD1 (5 bases). Trimming stripped 8 bases from V and 1 base from J, with 20 bases between. The germline V gene encodes CDR1 WNHNN and CDR2 SYGVQD (reference sequence). The CDR3 sequence is 16 residues long. The CDR3 region has the DNA TGCGCCAGCCGACCGAACTCCCAGAGGGGGAACACTGAAGCTTTCTTT. It codes for CASRPNSQRGNTEAFF.

The J gene is TRBJ2-7, the V gene TRBV6-5, with D unclear. Germline V gene lookup returns CDR1 MNHEY and CDR2 SVGAGI. The CDR3 consists of 13 residues. Trimming removed 0 bases from V and 6 bases from J, with 9 bases in between. The chain's CDR3 is CASSYSKLAEQYF. For the CDR3, the DNA is TGTGCCAGCAGTTACTCGAAATTAGCCGAGCAGTACTTC.

The chain combines TRBV7-3 with TRBJ2-3; 8 positions match TRBD2. The CDR3 runs to 15 residues. The trim removed 5 bases at V and 3 bases at J, leaving 7 bases unmatched. Germline assignment: CDR1 SGHTA and CDR2 FQGTGA. The chain's CDR3 is CASSIGTRVTDTQYF. CDR3 nucleotides: TGTGCCAGCAGCATCGGGACTAGAGTTACAGATACGCAGTATTTT. Filled out from reference TRBV7-3 and TRBJ2-3, the complete variable domain reads GAGVSQTPSNKVTEKGKYVELRCDPISGHTALYWYRQSLGQGPEFLIYFQGTGAADDSGLPNDRFFAVRPEGSVSTLKIQRTERGDSAVYLCASSIGTRVTDTQYFGPGTRLTVL.

This clone was counted a few times. The V call is TRBV18, the J call TRBJ1-5; the match to TRBD1 covers 8 bases. The CDR3 loop spans 15 amino acids. The germline CDR1 and CDR2 sequences are KGHSH and LQKENI. J lost 4 bases, V lost 3 bases, and 5 bases had no gene match. The CDR3 DNA is TGTGCCAGCTCACCGGACCGGACAGGGAATCAGCCCCAGCATTTT. The encoded protein is CASSPDRTGNQPQHF.

The chain is built from TRBV4-3 and TRBJ2-7; the D gene could be TRBD1 or TRBD2 (6 bases each). The V end lost 1 base, the J end lost 4 bases, and 14 bases lay between the germline ends. CDR3 length: 15 amino acids. CDR1 and CDR2 from the germline V gene are LGHNA and YSLEER. The CDR3 spells CASSQVRGRRYEQYF. The CDR3 coding sequence is TGCGCCAGCAGCCAAGTCCGGGGGCGCAGGTACGAGCAGTACTTC.

The genes are TRBV5-6 and TRBJ2-7; TRBD2 matches 8 bases. Germline V CDR1 and CDR2: SGHDT, YYEEEE. The CDR3 runs to 15 residues. With V trimmed by 2 bases and J by 3 bases, 7 bases remained unmatched. The CDR3 nucleotides read TGTGCCAGCAGCTTATCCCTAGCGGGCGGCTACGAGCAGTACTTC. The encoded protein is CASSLSLAGGYEQYF.

This clone was counted between two and nine times. The genes are TRBV6-5 and TRBJ1-6; the match to TRBD1 covers 7 bases. V lost 2 bases to trimming and J lost 9 bases; unmatched junction nucleotides: 4. Per germline, CDR1 MNHEY and CDR2 SVGAGI. The CDR3 is made up of 14 amino acids. This CDR3 is CASSYTRGGSPLHF. DNA for the CDR3: TGTGCCAGCAGTTACACCAGGGGGGGTTCACCCCTCCACTTT.

Only a few counts were recorded for this clone. The chain links TRBV28 to TRBJ1-5; TRBD1 might be the D (6 bases). CDR3 length: 14 residues. CDR1 and CDR2 (germline): MDHEN, SYDVKM. The V end was cut by 6 bases, the J end by 4 bases, with 13 bases between. CDR3 sequence reads: CASSRDDRNQPQHF. The CDR3 coding sequence is TGTGCCAGCAGCCGTGATGACAGGAATCAGCCCCAGCATTTT.

The chain links TRBV4-1 to TRBJ2-3; D uncertain. CDR1 and CDR2 from the germline V gene are MGHRA and YSYEKL. The CDR3 spans 14 residues. Between the trimmed V and J ends, which lost 6 bases and 0 bases, there was a span of 10 bases. This CDR3 reads CASSQRQSTDTQYF. The CDR3 DNA is TGCGCCAGCAGTCAGCGACAAAGCACAGATACGCAGTATTTT.

This clone has only a few counts. The V and J genes are TRBV5-1 and TRBJ2-2; D gene unclear. CDR3 length: 16 residues. The germline V gene has CDR1 SGHRS and CDR2 YFSETQ. V lost 1 base, J lost 0 bases, and 10 bases lay in between. The CDR3 nucleotides read TGCGCCAGCAGCTTGATTTGGGGAACGAACACCGGGGAGCTGTTTTTT. This codes for CASSLIWGTNTGELFF.

The rearrangement uses TRBV9 and TRBJ2-7, with a possible D match to TRBD2 (7 bases). V lost 2 bases to trimming and J lost 5 bases, with 17 bases between them. CDR3 length: 15 residues. Germline V gene sequence: CDR1 SGDLS, CDR2 YYNGEE. The CDR3 region is CASSVADSGMDEQYF. The CDR3 DNA follows: TGTGCCAGCAGCGTGGCGGACAGCGGGATGGACGAGCAGTACTTC.

This chain connects TRBV29-1 to TRBJ1-3; TRBD1 matches 9 bases. Germline CDR1 SQVTM, CDR2 ANQGSEA. V shed 7 bases and J 0 bases; nucleotides not matched to a gene: 16. The CDR3 is 18 amino acids. The CDR3 DNA sequence: TGCAGCGCCAAAGTCCCGGGACAGGGTCCGAGCTCTGGAAACACCATATATTTT. It translates to CSAKVPGQGPSSGNTIYF.